What follows describes a single T cell receptor beta chain. Antigen: not known. This entry comes from a study of CD8 T cells in Susac syndrome. The authors reverse transcribed roughly 0.5 to 1 ug RNA with random hexamers. The CDR3 of TCR beta was amplified by immunoSEQ multiplex PCR across 54 Vbeta and 13 Jbeta. From the immunoSEQ multiplex PCR reads, TCRdb called clonotypes with MiXCR, one entry per CDR3 protein. The table has just over 300,000 distinct CDR3 sequences, around 90% seen once. Points from the study as a whole: The study's TCR sequencing and HLA analysis covered a relatively small number of individuals, and the study acknowledged this.

From blood CD8+ and CD4+ T cells, TCR beta sequences were generated. Isolation of CD8+ and CD4+ T cells was performed negatively, whereas enrichment of TEMRA cells was done by FACS. The J segment lost 6 bases and the V segment lost 6 bases, leaving 6 bases of the junction unmatched. CDR3 length: 13 residues. The germline gives CDR1 DFQATT, CDR2 SNEGSKA (reference sequence). The chain links TRBV20-1 to TRBJ2-4, with TRBD2 matching 9 bases. This clonotype originated in a human donor with multiple sclerosis. The specimen was CD4+ T cells from PBMCs. The CDR3 protein is CSAPGTSLNIQYF. Here the CDR3 DNA reads TGCAGTGCCCCCGGGACTAGCCTAAACATTCAGTACTTC.